These T cell receptor beta chains were read from a single sample in a study of blood T cell repertoires in COVID-19. TCRdb's table, derived via immunoSEQ multiplex PCR, lists solely in-frame clones and lacks some. The sample lists about 280,000 clones, nearly 90% occurring once. Sequenced: PBMCs or T cells enriched from blood (not recorded which). These receptors all come from a woman in her twenties or thirties who had recovered from COVID-19. Both conserved end residues are part of each CDR3. Each record gives: clone size, D gene, CDR3 length, J gene, V gene, CDR3 protein, CDR3 DNA. D genes are given only for firm matches. Size is omitted from some rows. Given values are once, few, many or a class for expanded clones.

size: -; D: TRBD1; length: 13; J: TRBJ1-4; V: TRBV19; CDR3: CASRGQGNEKLFF; DNA: TGTGCCAGTAGGGGACAGGGAAACGAAAAACTGTTTTTT
size: -; D: -; length: 14; J: TRBJ2-3; V: TRBV6-2/TRBV6-3; CDR3: CASSRGFPTDTQYF; DNA: TGTGCCAGCAGTCGGGGGTTCCCCACAGATACGCAGTATTTT
size: -; D: -; length: 11; J: TRBJ2-7; V: TRBV2; CDR3: CASSYSYEQYF; DNA: TGTGCCAGCAGTTACAGCTACGAGCAGTACTTC
size: few; D: -; length: 10; J: TRBJ2-1; V: TRBV27; CDR3: CAAGWNEQFF; DNA: TGTGCCGCAGGGTGGAATGAGCAGTTCTTC
size: -; D: TRBD1; length: 19; J: TRBJ2-1; V: TRBV18; CDR3: CASSPPRGADRVSYNEQFF; DNA: TGTGCCAGCTCACCACCCCGAGGCGCTGACAGGGTCTCCTACAATGAGCAGTTCTTC
size: -; D: TRBD1; length: 16; J: TRBJ2-7; V: TRBV28; CDR3: CASSGQATRRHGEQYF; DNA: TGTGCCAGCTCGGGACAGGCCACGAGAAGGCATGGCGAGCAGTACTTC
size: once; D: -; length: 14; J: TRBJ1-1; V: TRBV2; CDR3: CASRDIYEDTEAFF; DNA: TGTGCCAGTCGGGACATCTACGAGGACACTGAAGCTTTCTTT
size: -; D: -; length: 13; J: TRBJ2-5; V: TRBV3-1/TRBV3-2; CDR3: CASSQEGWETQYF; DNA: TGTGCCAGCAGCCAAGAGGGCTGGGAGACCCAGTACTTC
size: -; D: TRBD2; length: 20; J: TRBJ2-7; V: TRBV23-1; CDR3: CASSYYINLSGGASLNEQYF; DNA: TGCGCCAGCAGTTACTACATAAACCTTAGCGGGGGGGCCAGCCTCAACGAGCAGTACTTC
size: once; D: -; length: 14; J: TRBJ1-1; V: TRBV9; CDR3: CASSVRDMNTEAFF; DNA: TGTGCCAGCAGCGTGAGAGACATGAACACTGAAGCTTTCTTT
size: -; D: -; length: 15; J: TRBJ1-5; V: TRBV6-2/TRBV6-3; CDR3: CASSHQGREGQPQHF; DNA: TGTGCCAGCAGCCATCAGGGAAGGGAGGGTCAGCCCCAGCATTTT
size: once; D: -; length: 13; J: TRBJ2-2; V: TRBV5-4; CDR3: CASSSGVTGELFF; DNA: TGTGCCAGCAGCTCAGGGGTAACCGGGGAGCTGTTTTTT
size: -; D: -; length: 15; J: TRBJ2-7; V: TRBV11-2; CDR3: CASTLRGARFYEQYF; DNA: TGTGCCAGCACCCTCAGGGGGGCGCGATTCTACGAGCAGTACTTC
size: -; D: TRBD2; length: 17; J: TRBJ2-7; V: TRBV2; CDR3: CASSEFGLAGSIGEQYF; DNA: TGTGCCAGCAGTGAATTCGGGCTAGCGGGAAGTATTGGCGAGCAGTACTTC
size: -; D: -; length: 15; J: TRBJ1-4; V: TRBV5-1; CDR3: CASSLEGGVWEKLFF; DNA: TGCGCCAGCAGCTTGGAAGGGGGAGTGTGGGAAAAACTGTTTTTT
size: -; D: -; length: 16; J: TRBJ1-1; V: TRBV5-1; CDR3: CASSFGRAGWGTEAFF; DNA: TGCGCCAGCAGCTTTGGCAGGGCTGGGTGGGGCACTGAAGCTTTCTTT
size: -; D: TRBD2; length: 16; J: TRBJ2-5; V: TRBV7-2; CDR3: CASSLAAGGRLKTQYF; DNA: TGTGCCAGCAGCTTAGCGGCGGGGGGCCGCTTGAAGACCCAGTACTTC
size: -; D: -; length: 14; J: TRBJ1-5; V: TRBV3-1/TRBV3-2; CDR3: CASSQDTGGQPQHF; DNA: TGTGCCAGCAGCCAAGATACTGGAGGGCAGCCCCAGCATTTT
size: -; D: -; length: 13; J: TRBJ2-5; V: TRBV5-4; CDR3: CASSLEQGETQYF; DNA: TGTGCCAGCAGCTTGGAACAGGGAGAGACCCAGTACTTC
size: -; D: TRBD2; length: 18; J: TRBJ2-2; V: TRBV7-9; CDR3: CASSPPYLLAPDTGELFF; DNA: TGTGCCAGCAGCCCTCCATACCTACTAGCGCCAGACACCGGGGAGCTGTTTTTT
size: -; D: -; length: 15; J: TRBJ1-6; V: TRBV7-6; CDR3: CASSSAGGNNSPLHF; DNA: TGTGCCAGCAGCTCGGCGGGGGGGAATAATTCACCCCTCCACTTT
size: few; D: TRBD2; length: 16; J: TRBJ2-1; V: TRBV11-2; CDR3: CASSLDLGGSYNEQFF; DNA: TGTGCCAGCAGCTTAGATCTTGGCGGGAGCTACAATGAGCAGTTCTTC